This TCR beta chain was captured by sequencing in a study of control samples from healthy donors and cancer patients. This table comes from immunoSEQ multiplex PCR, and its TCRdb copy is limited to in-frame clones, with some not included. Found here are about 210,000 clones; the top ten clones hold 2% to 2.5%. CDR1 is SGDLS and CDR2 is YYNGEE in the germline V gene. Trimming removed 8 bases from V and 2 bases from J, with 14 bases in between. CDR3 size: 14 residues. The V and J genes are TRBV9 and TRBJ1-3, with D maybe TRBD1 (6 bases). This receptor was obtained from a woman younger than 45 in good health. Sequencing input: blood. Here the CDR3 DNA reads TGTGCCAGTGGGGAAGGGGGGACTGGAAACACCATATATTTT. Protein product: CASGEGGTGNTIYF.